This T cell receptor (beta chain) was recorded in a study of blood T cell repertoires in COVID-19. The wider study: The United States, Italy and Spain supplied acute and convalescent COVID-19 samples.

From germline, CDR1 is SEHNR and CDR2 FQNEAQ (reference sequence). J was trimmed by 10 bases and V by 3 bases; bases with no gene match: 12. The CDR3 covers 17 residues. In the study's own analysis: Using reference gene primer amplification, nucleated cell counts were estimated. Data came from immunoSEQ multiplex PCR; TCRdb stores just in-frame clones and leaves some out. Clone size and V and J calls were adopted from that table, with D and trimming inferred from the DNA. The table lists roughly 110,000 clones, 75% to 90% of them singletons. This chain uses TRBV7-9 with TRBJ1-6; 10 nucleotides line up with TRBD1. Sequencing was performed on peripheral blood. The receptor was isolated from a human donor in a cohort sampled during active COVID-19. CDR3 sequence: CASSFGIGQGVNSPLHF. CDR3 bases: TGTGCCAGCAGCTTCGGTATCGGACAGGGGGTCAACTCACCCCTCCACTTT.